Following are 32 T cell receptor beta chains from one sample sequenced in a study of T-cell reconstitution after alpha-beta-depleted transplantation in children listed by TCRdb under 2016. Receptors were amplified or captured by PCR. Sequenced using an Illumina HiSeq 2500. To normalize quantification of the TCRbeta repertoire, the TCR libraries were built with molecular barcoding that relied on unique molecular identifiers. TCRdb reprocessed the public reads (quality trimming at Q25 with fastp, clone calling with MiXCR) and kept in-frame beta chains. Under each unique CDR3 protein, matching rows form one entry showing the most common genes and DNA. This sample lists around 180,000 distinct CDR3 sequences; roughly 11% were detected once. The ten largest clones add up to less than 15% of the sample. The sample's treatment or condition label, in plain terms: allogeneic hematopoietic cell transplantation with graft depleted of TCRalphabeta T cells and CD19 B cells.

The material was PBMCs, obtained before TCRalphabeta/CD19-depleted stem cell transplant. The source is a boy between 2 and 10 years old with acute myeloid leukemia, due to receive a stem cell transplant.

This clonotype was counted ten times or more. Mismatch with germline at one junction end may stem from a read error. The chain uses TRBV5-5 and TRBJ1-2; 7 nucleotides line up with TRBD1. Germline V gene data show CDR1 as SGHKS and CDR2 as YYEKEE (reference sequence). This CDR3 contains 14 residues. The CDR3 DNA is TGTGCCAGCAGCGGGACAGCTGGCTACTACGGCTACACCTTC. Encoded protein: CASSGTAGYYGYTF. The full variable domain, rest sourced from reference TRBV5-5 and TRBJ1-2, is DAGVTQSPTHLIKTRGQQVTLRCSPISGHKSVSWYQQVLGQGPQFIFQYYEKEERGRGNFPDRFSARQFPNYSSELNVNALLLGDSALYLCASSGTAGYYGYTFGSGTRLTVV.

This sequence joins TRBV5-1 and TRBJ2-1, with 8 bases matching TRBD1. V gave up 7 bases and J gave up 4 bases; unmatched junction bases: 7. CDR3 size: 14 residues. Looked up from germline, CDR1 is SGHRS and CDR2 is YFSETQ. The CDR3 loop is CASCSRTGYNEQFF. The DNA of the CDR3 is TGCGCCAGCTGCTCCCGGACAGGGTACAATGAGCAGTTCTTC.

Many counts were recorded for this clonotype. The chain uses TRBV20-1 and TRBJ1-2; 7 nucleotides agree with TRBD1. V lost 4 bases to trimming and J lost 4 bases; unmatched junction nucleotides: 6. In germline, CDR1 is DFQATT, CDR2 SNEGSKA (reference sequence). The CDR3 has 13 amino acids. CDR3 in DNA: TGCAGTGCTATGGAGGGGGCTGTCTATGGCTACACCTTC. Residues: CSAMEGAVYGYTF.

The sample holds many counts of this clonotype. The DNA for the CDR3 is TGTGCCAGCAGCGCGGGTCTAGCGCGGAACGAGCAGTACTTC. It specifies CASSAGLARNEQYF. The chain carries TRBV27 and TRBJ2-7; D is perhaps TRBD2 (6 bases). Between the trimmed V and J ends, which lost 6 bases and 5 bases, there was a span of 17 bases. The CDR3 consists of 14 residues. Germline CDR1 MNHEY, CDR2 SMNVEV (reference sequence).

This clonotype was recorded many times. The rearrangement uses TRBV20-1 and TRBJ1-4, with D perhaps matching TRBD1 (5 bases). This CDR3 contains 13 residues. V was pared by 2 bases and J by 8 bases, with 12 bases between. Looked up from germline, CDR1 is DFQATT and CDR2 is SNEGSKA (reference sequence). CDR3 protein: CSARPDTGEKLFF. As DNA, the CDR3 is TGCAGTGCTAGACCGGACACCGGGGAAAAACTGTTTTTT.

The rearrangement joins TRBV20-1 to TRBJ1-1; no clear D. The CDR3 is 15 amino acids. Trimming cost V 7 bases and J 4 bases, with 22 bases left between them. CDR1 DFQATT and CDR2 SNEGSKA come from the germline V gene (reference sequence). The CDR3 region is CSDPRSLSGRTEAFF. The CDR3 coding sequence is TGCAGTGACCCAAGATCTCTTTCCGGGCGCACTGAAGCTTTCTTT.

The V and J genes are TRBV4-2 and TRBJ2-4, with TRBD1 identical over 8 bases. The CDR3 is 15 amino acids. The V gene end was trimmed by 0 bases and the J gene end by 8 bases; junction bases not matched to a gene: 6. Germline V gives CDR1 LGHNA, CDR2 YNFKEQ. The CDR3 DNA follows: TGTGCCAGCAGCCAAGAAGCAGGGGGCGAGTACATTCAGTACTTC. Its protein product is CASSQEAGGEYIQYF.

As concerns this clonotype: Given a much more abundant clone one base away, this may be a read error. The rearrangement joins TRBV7-9 to TRBJ1-1; the D is unclear. This CDR3 region has 15 residues. Germline V gene lookup returns CDR1 SEHNR and CDR2 FQNEAQ (reference sequence). The CDR3 is CASSSMTGMNTGAFF. DNA for the CDR3: TGTGCCAGCAGCTCCATGACGGGTATGAACACTGGAGCTTTCTTT.

Ten or more counts support this clonotype. V and J are TRBV27 and TRBJ2-3; D unresolved. V was trimmed by 2 bases and J by 1 base, leaving 10 bases between them. Germline CDR1 MNHEY, CDR2 SMNVEV (reference sequence). CDR3 length equals 15 residues. The CDR3 coding sequence is TGTGCCAGCAGTTTACGTGACACCCGCACAGATACGCAGTATTTT. It codes for CASSLRDTRTDTQYF.

The J gene is TRBJ1-1, the V gene TRBV19; D is undetermined. Between the trimmed V and J ends, which lost 7 bases and 1 base, there was a span of 10 bases. This CDR3 spans 13 amino acids. Germline V gene lookup returns CDR1 LNHDA and CDR2 SQIVND (reference sequence). The CDR3 DNA is TGTGCCAGTACTACGACGGGGAACACTGAAGCTTTCTTT. Translating it yields CASTTTGNTEAFF.

This clonotype was picked up many times. The V call is TRBV12-3 or TRBV12-4, the J call TRBJ1-4, with D hard to call. The CDR3 runs 13 residues. Deletions cut 8 bases from V and 6 bases from J, with 13 bases between. CDR3 in DNA: TGTGCCAGCTCGGCCGAGGAGGATGAAAAACTGTTTTTT. Translation: CASSAEEDEKLFF.

This clonotype was detected ten times or more. The gene calls are TRBV5-1 and TRBJ1-2; the D gene is possibly TRBD1 (5 bases). V lost 3 bases and J 1 base, leaving 13 bases between the germline ends. Germline CDR1 and CDR2: SGHRS and YFSETQ. The CDR3 covers 15 residues. The CDR3 DNA reads as TGCGCCAGCAGCTGGGGGGACGGGATTAACTATGGCTACACCTTC. It is translated as CASSWGDGINYGYTF.

Worth noting for this clonotype: A read error is possible here, since a much larger clone lies one base away. V usage is TRBV20-1 and J usage is TRBJ2-1; TRBD2 matches at 10 bases. Germline CDR1 is DFQATT and CDR2 is SNEGSKA (reference sequence). The CDR3 runs to 16 residues. DNA of the CDR3: TGCTGTGCTAGAGTCTGGACTAGCGGCTACTACAATGAGCAGTTCTTC. This translates into CCARVWTSGYYNEQFF.

As to this clonotype: A much more abundant neighbour one base away suggests this may be a read error. The J gene is TRBJ1-2, the V gene TRBV2, with D possibly TRBD1 on 5 matching bases. CDR3 length: 12 residues. Germline V gene data show CDR1 as SNHLY and CDR2 as FYNNEI. CDR3 coding DNA: TGTGTCAGCAGTTGGCGGGGGGAAGGCTACACCTTC. Translating gives CVSSWRGEGYTF.

This clonotype was observed a few times. V is TRBV6-1 and J is TRBJ2-2, with 9 bases matching TRBD1. Per the germline V gene, CDR1 is MNHNS and CDR2 is SASEGT. J gave up 3 bases and V 6 bases, and 11 bases lay outside the gene matches. The CDR3 totals 17 residues. CDR3 nucleotide sequence: TGTGCCAGCAGGCCGGGGACAGGGACCGAGGACACCGGGGAGCTGTTTTTT. It yields the protein CASRPGTGTEDTGELFF.

This clonotype appeared many times. This chain links TRBV29-1 with TRBJ2-4, with D perhaps matching TRBD1 (6 bases). Germline V gene lookup returns CDR1 SQVTM and CDR2 ANQGSEA. The CDR3 totals 16 residues. Trimming shortened V by 0 bases and J by 0 bases, and 12 bases separated the two germline ends. The CDR3 here is CSVEDPWTVAKNIQYF. DNA of the CDR3: TGCAGCGTTGAAGATCCATGGACAGTAGCCAAAAACATTCAGTACTTC.

This clonotype was seen repeatedly, ten times or more. J is TRBJ2-1 and V is TRBV7-9, with D uncertain. The CDR3 is 15 residues long. CDR1 is SEHNR, CDR2 FQNEAQ, per germline (reference sequence). V dropped 6 bases and J dropped 1 base, with 13 bases sitting between them. CDR3 loop: CASRSLGRSYNEQFF. Here the CDR3 DNA reads TGTGCCAGCAGGTCCCTAGGTCGGTCCTACAATGAGCAGTTCTTC.

This clonotype was counted many times. This chain connects TRBV5-5 to TRBJ1-4, with 12 bases lining up with TRBD1. V lost 4 bases to trimming and J lost 8 bases; unmatched junction nucleotides: 9. There are 16 residues in the CDR3. Looked up from germline, CDR1 is SGHKS and CDR2 is YYEKEE (reference sequence). The CDR3: CASSPPGTGGGEKLFF. The CDR3 region has the DNA TGTGCCAGCAGCCCCCCCGGGACAGGGGGCGGCGAAAAACTGTTTTTT.

This clonotype was seen many times. The J gene is TRBJ1-1, the V gene TRBV20-1; possibly TRBD1 for D (6 bases). Germline CDR1 and CDR2: DFQATT and SNEGSKA (reference sequence). This CDR3 is 13 amino acids long. Trimming pared 5 bases from V and 1 base from J, leaving 11 bases between. CDR3 nucleotides: TGCAGTGCTGACCGGGACACGAACACTGAAGCTTTCTTT. Protein product: CSADRDTNTEAFF.

This clonotype was observed many times. The chain joins TRBV5-1 to TRBJ2-2; 15 positions match TRBD2. Germline V gene sequence: CDR1 SGHRS, CDR2 YFSETQ. The CDR3 runs 16 residues. J lost 4 bases, V lost 4 bases, and 2 bases had no gene match. CDR3 coding DNA: TGCGCCAGCAGCAGGGGACTAGCGGGGGGCACCGGGGAGCTGTTTTTT. It is translated as CASSRGLAGGTGELFF.

This clonotype was observed many times. This chain uses TRBV6-4 with TRBJ2-3, with 10 nucleotides matching TRBD1. The length of the CDR3 is 17 residues. Per the germline V gene, CDR1 is MRHNA and CDR2 is SNTAGT. V shed 3 bases and J 4 bases; nucleotides not matched to a gene: 10. The CDR3 region has the DNA TGTGCCAGCAGTGATAACCCGGGACAGGGGAGGGCAGATACGCAGTATTTT. Translation: CASSDNPGQGRADTQYF.

This clonotype has ten or more counts. V gene TRBV6-1 combines with J gene TRBJ1-4; D is unresolved. The CDR3 has 18 amino acids. The V end was cut by 5 bases, the J end by 0 bases, with 19 bases between. Germline V lookup: CDR1 MNHNS, CDR2 SASEGT. For the CDR3, the DNA is TGTGCCAGCAGTCCCAGAGCGTACGACGGGGCAACTAATGAAAAACTGTTTTTT. This encodes CASSPRAYDGATNEKLFF.

This clonotype was seen more than once but under ten times. The rearrangement uses TRBV25-1 and TRBJ1-4; TRBD1 matches 7 bases. J gave up 6 bases and V 2 bases, and 6 bases lay outside the gene matches. Germline assignment: CDR1 MGHDK and CDR2 SYGVNS. CDR3 size: 15 residues. CDR3 nucleotides: TGTGCCAGCAGTGAACCCGACAGGGTTGATGAAAAACTGTTTTTT. It specifies CASSEPDRVDEKLFF.

This clonotype was observed many times. The CDR3 bases are TGTGCCAGCAGTGAATGGGGGGCTGGGAATGAGCAGTTCTTC. Translation gives CASSEWGAGNEQFF. This chain connects TRBV25-1 to TRBJ2-1; D is tentatively TRBD1 or TRBD2 (6 bases each). The CDR3 has 14 residues. Germline V gene lookup returns CDR1 MGHDK and CDR2 SYGVNS. V was shortened by 1 base and J by 7 bases, with 11 bases between the two germline ends.

V usage is TRBV20-1 and J usage is TRBJ1-1; possible D gene TRBD1, 5 bases. The length of the CDR3 is 13 residues. Germline V gives CDR1 DFQATT, CDR2 SNEGSKA (reference sequence). Trimming removed 7 bases from V and 8 bases from J, with 20 bases in between. This CDR3 reads CSVISGATTEAFF. The CDR3 region has the DNA TGCAGTGTCATCTCCGGGGCGACCACCGAAGCTTTCTTT.

As for this clonotype: A much larger clone sits a single nucleotide away, making a read error possible. The chain is built from TRBV6-1 and TRBJ1-1; D is uncertain. CDR3 length equals 14 residues. Germline V lookup: CDR1 MNHNS, CDR2 SASEGT. The V and J ends lost 5 bases and 1 base respectively, with 11 bases between them. In DNA, the CDR3 is TGTGCCAGCAGTCTCCACGTGGGGAACACTGAAGCTTTCTTT. Protein: CASSLHVGNTEAFF.

Many counts were recorded for this clonotype. The chain links TRBV5-1 to TRBJ2-2; 7 nucleotides align to TRBD1. The V segment lost 0 bases and the J segment 5 bases; nucleotides outside the gene matches: 4. CDR1 is SGHRS and CDR2 is YFSETQ in the germline V gene. The CDR3 contains 15 residues. CDR3 protein: CASSLVAGGTGELFF. The CDR3, as DNA: TGCGCCAGCAGCTTGGTGGCAGGGGGAACCGGGGAGCTGTTTTTT.

This clonotype has ten or more counts. The J gene is TRBJ2-1, the V gene TRBV20-1, with 9 bases matching TRBD1. J was trimmed by 6 bases and V by 3 bases; bases with no gene match: 6. This CDR3 contains 14 residues. Germline assignment: CDR1 DFQATT and CDR2 SNEGSKA (reference sequence). The CDR3 DNA follows: TGCAGTGCTAGTGGGACAGGGTCGGTCAATGAGCAGTTCTTC. Its translation: CSASGTGSVNEQFF.

Many counts were recorded for this clonotype. The CDR3 region has the DNA TGCGCCAGCAGCTTGGAAATAGCTCGTAGCACAGATACGCAGTATTTT. Protein sequence: CASSLEIARSTDTQYF. This sequence joins TRBV5-1 and TRBJ2-3, with no clear D. This CDR3 spans 16 amino acids. Germline CDR1 is SGHRS and CDR2 is YFSETQ. The V end was cut by 0 bases, the J end by 0 bases, with 11 bases between.

This clonotype was counted many times. The chain couples TRBV3-1 to TRBJ1-5, with TRBD1 identical over 7 bases. Germline V CDR1 and CDR2: LGHDT, YNNKEL (reference sequence). This CDR3 is 15 amino acids long. J gave up 4 bases and V 4 bases, and 7 bases lay outside the gene matches. CDR3 sequence: CASSPTTGENQPQHF. In DNA, the CDR3 is TGTGCCAGCAGCCCGACTACAGGGGAGAATCAGCCCCAGCATTTT.

This clonotype was seen repeatedly, ten times or more. The junction shows a germline mismatch at one end, possibly a read error. This chain joins TRBV5-1 and TRBJ2-7, with a weak D call TRBD2 (6 bases). Germline lookup yields CDR1 SGHRS and CDR2 YFSETQ. The CDR3 consists of 13 residues. The CDR3 region is CASSLGPGVPSNF. The CDR3 nucleotides are TGCGCCAGCAGCTTAGGGCCGGGGGTACCCTCGAACTTC. Together with reference TRBV5-1 and TRBJ2-7, the CDR3 gives the full variable domain: KAGVTQTPRYLIKTRGQQVTLSCSPISGHRSVSWYQQTPGQGLQFLFEYFSETQRNKGNFPGRFSGRQFSNSRSEMNVSTLELGDSALYLCASSLGPGVPSNFGPGTRLTVT.

Many counts were recorded for this clonotype. The chain uses TRBV20-1 and TRBJ2-1, with D uncertain. CDR1 and CDR2 (germline): DFQATT, SNEGSKA (reference sequence). This CDR3 is built from 12 residues. Between the trimmed V and J ends, which lost 0 bases and 5 bases, there was a span of 5 bases. The CDR3 DNA reads as TGCAGTGCTAGAGAGGCCCACAATGAGCAGTTCTTC. Amino acid sequence: CSAREAHNEQFF.